The rows below give T cell receptor beta chains drawn from one sample of a study of T cells expressing NK-cell markers. From its re-call of the 5' RACE reads, TCRdb lists each CDR3 protein once, without DNA. In all, the sample yields about 3,000 distinct CDR3 sequences. Sequencing used blood T cells: a sorted CD56 or NKG2C T cell subset, CD4+ or CD8+ T cells, or bulk PBMC T cells (not recorded which). These receptors originate from a woman aged 18-29 years in good health. CDR3s include the opening cysteine and the closing phenylalanine or tryptophan. The order of the fields is clone size, J gene, V gene, CDR3 protein. Clone size, where shown, is once, few, many, or a class for clones that have expanded.

clone_size: NA
j_call: TRBJ1-1
v_call: TRBV24-1
cdr3_aa: CASTGTGEAFF

clone_size: NA
j_call: TRBJ1-4
v_call: TRBV12-3/TRBV12-4
cdr3_aa: CASRSQGRGEKLFF

clone_size: medium-sized
j_call: TRBJ1-6
v_call: TRBV6-2/TRBV6-3
cdr3_aa: CASSYSGTGGSPLHF

clone_size: medium-sized
j_call: TRBJ2-2
v_call: TRBV6-4
cdr3_aa: CASSDRDTGELFF

clone_size: NA
j_call: TRBJ1-6
v_call: TRBV25-1
cdr3_aa: CASGEGSYNSPLHF

clone_size: NA
j_call: TRBJ1-1
v_call: TRBV20-1
cdr3_aa: CSARQADTEAFF

clone_size: NA
j_call: TRBJ2-7
v_call: TRBV2
cdr3_aa: CASSERPGGSYEQYF

clone_size: medium-sized
j_call: TRBJ1-6
v_call: TRBV20-1
cdr3_aa: CSVRRGGSYYNSPLHF

clone_size: medium-sized
j_call: TRBJ2-5
v_call: TRBV20-1
cdr3_aa: CSARDTLGADSETQYF

clone_size: NA
j_call: TRBJ1-1
v_call: TRBV9
cdr3_aa: CASSVGSGTEAFF

clone_size: NA
j_call: TRBJ2-3
v_call: TRBV6-4
cdr3_aa: CASSGDSPGDTQYF

clone_size: medium-sized
j_call: TRBJ1-3
v_call: TRBV12-3/TRBV12-4
cdr3_aa: CASSPPGQGSGNTIYF

clone_size: NA
j_call: TRBJ2-3
v_call: TRBV7-9
cdr3_aa: CATEVSETSTDTQYF

clone_size: medium-sized
j_call: TRBJ2-7
v_call: TRBV3-1
cdr3_aa: CASSQDLRDVGVAEQYF

clone_size: NA
j_call: TRBJ1-6
v_call: TRBV27
cdr3_aa: CASSLSQGLSSYNSPLHF

clone_size: medium-sized
j_call: TRBJ1-1
v_call: TRBV29-1
cdr3_aa: CSVGGTGGKSFSPEAFF

clone_size: NA
j_call: TRBJ1-5
v_call: TRBV2
cdr3_aa: CASLGNSNQPQHF

clone_size: NA
j_call: TRBJ1-2
v_call: TRBV6-5
cdr3_aa: CASSYNPANYGYTF

clone_size: NA
j_call: TRBJ2-7
v_call: TRBV7-9
cdr3_aa: CASSPWTGRHEQYF

clone_size: NA
j_call: TRBJ2-1
v_call: TRBV19
cdr3_aa: CASSIGTSGSNEQFF

clone_size: NA
j_call: TRBJ2-3
v_call: TRBV6-2/TRBV6-3
cdr3_aa: CASSTSDTDTQYF

clone_size: NA
j_call: TRBJ2-2
v_call: TRBV10-2
cdr3_aa: CASRGSGVGELFF

clone_size: NA
j_call: TRBJ1-6
v_call: TRBV7-2
cdr3_aa: CASSRQGLNSPLHF

clone_size: NA
j_call: TRBJ1-1
v_call: TRBV20-1
cdr3_aa: CSAARQVENTEAFF

clone_size: NA
j_call: TRBJ2-1
v_call: TRBV11-1
cdr3_aa: CASSLGGEINEQFF

clone_size: NA
j_call: TRBJ2-5
v_call: TRBV20-1
cdr3_aa: CSARSVSSGNSIQETQYF

clone_size: NA
j_call: TRBJ2-2
v_call: TRBV30
cdr3_aa: CAWSPLGGSTGELFF

clone_size: NA
j_call: TRBJ2-1
v_call: TRBV6-4
cdr3_aa: CASSDSGLGSSYNEQFF

clone_size: medium-sized
j_call: TRBJ2-7
v_call: TRBV20-1
cdr3_aa: CSARSLAGYEQYF

clone_size: NA
j_call: TRBJ2-3
v_call: TRBV19
cdr3_aa: CASSIPLSVWITDTQYF

clone_size: NA
j_call: TRBJ1-1
v_call: TRBV5-1
cdr3_aa: CASSLAGIEAFF

clone_size: NA
j_call: TRBJ2-3
v_call: TRBV6-4
cdr3_aa: CASSDSTETDTQYF

clone_size: NA
j_call: TRBJ2-5
v_call: TRBV5-1
cdr3_aa: CASSLGGAETQYF

clone_size: NA
j_call: TRBJ2-1
v_call: TRBV20-1
cdr3_aa: CSAPTSAVEEQFF

clone_size: NA
j_call: TRBJ1-5
v_call: TRBV20-1
cdr3_aa: CSATGERTQPQHF

clone_size: NA
j_call: TRBJ2-3
v_call: TRBV6-4
cdr3_aa: CASSDSSGGGTDTQYF

clone_size: NA
j_call: TRBJ2-7
v_call: TRBV25-1
cdr3_aa: CASSGHRGGTYEQYF

clone_size: NA
j_call: TRBJ2-7
v_call: TRBV20-1
cdr3_aa: CSARGAAGIGEQYF

clone_size: NA
j_call: TRBJ2-7
v_call: TRBV7-8
cdr3_aa: CASSHHGGDSYEQYF

clone_size: medium-sized
j_call: TRBJ2-3
v_call: TRBV27
cdr3_aa: CASSLLPGQGADTQYF

clone_size: NA
j_call: TRBJ2-7
v_call: TRBV7-9
cdr3_aa: CASSRTSPLEQYF

clone_size: NA
j_call: TRBJ2-7
v_call: TRBV5-1
cdr3_aa: CASSLRQGASQRGYF

clone_size: NA
j_call: TRBJ2-3
v_call: TRBV5-1
cdr3_aa: CASSLRAGTTDTQYF

clone_size: NA
j_call: TRBJ2-3
v_call: TRBV6-5
cdr3_aa: CASGTSGSVTDTQYF

clone_size: NA
j_call: TRBJ2-7
v_call: TRBV5-1
cdr3_aa: CASSPYLSYEQYF

clone_size: medium-sized
j_call: TRBJ2-1
v_call: TRBV6-2/TRBV6-3
cdr3_aa: CASSYAGGGYNEQFF

clone_size: medium-sized
j_call: TRBJ2-5
v_call: TRBV20-1
cdr3_aa: CSAKGLTSGSMLETQYF

clone_size: NA
j_call: TRBJ1-3
v_call: TRBV3-1
cdr3_aa: CASSQGGQDSGNTIYF

clone_size: medium-sized
j_call: TRBJ2-7
v_call: TRBV28
cdr3_aa: CASSIGTSGYEQYF

clone_size: medium-sized
j_call: TRBJ2-1
v_call: TRBV20-1
cdr3_aa: CSARPTSSDNEQFF

clone_size: NA
j_call: TRBJ2-3
v_call: TRBV6-4
cdr3_aa: CASSESALDTQYF

clone_size: NA
j_call: TRBJ2-2
v_call: TRBV30
cdr3_aa: CAWARTLGLAGVDTGELFF

clone_size: medium-sized
j_call: TRBJ2-1
v_call: TRBV6-4
cdr3_aa: CASGQGEHEQFF

clone_size: NA
j_call: TRBJ2-2
v_call: TRBV6-2/TRBV6-3
cdr3_aa: CASSLSGEGAGELFF

clone_size: NA
j_call: TRBJ1-1
v_call: TRBV20-1
cdr3_aa: CSARDIGREATEAFF

clone_size: NA
j_call: TRBJ2-3
v_call: TRBV6-4
cdr3_aa: CASSADGTTDTQYF